The 6 T cell receptor beta chains below come from one sample, sequenced in a study of CD8 T cells in ankylosing spondylitis. TCRdb recomputed calls from the 5' RACE reads with MiXCR, one row per CDR3 protein. The table has 35,000 to 40,000 distinct CDR3 sequences, more than 15% seen once; the top ten hold just over 45%. The source material was blood. The receptors derive from a male donor with ankylosing spondylitis or in good health (not recorded which).

Ten or more counts support this clonotype. The chain links TRBV7-6 to TRBJ1-1; TRBD1 might be the D (5 bases). With 2 bases removed from V and 0 bases from J, the gap between germline ends came to 7 bases. The CDR3 runs to 14 residues. Germline lookup yields CDR1 SGHVS and CDR2 FNYEAQ. The CDR3 DNA reads TGTGCCAGCAGCTTAAGGGGTATGAACACTGAAGCTTTCTTT. As protein: CASSLRGMNTEAFF.

The CDR3 loop is CASSLGTEQFF. In DNA, the CDR3 is TGTGCCAGCAGCCTCGGGACAGAGCAGTTCTTC. The V and J genes are TRBV4-2 and TRBJ2-1; perhaps TRBD1 as D (6 bases). Germline lookup yields CDR1 LGHNA and CDR2 YNFKEQ. The CDR3 totals 11 residues. Deletions cut 4 bases from V and 10 bases from J, with 8 bases between.

The chain is built from TRBV7-2 and TRBJ2-3; 9 nucleotides line up with TRBD1. The junction had 5 bases not matched to a gene; V was cut back by 5 bases and J by 2 bases. Germline loops: CDR1 SGHTA, CDR2 FQGNSA. The CDR3 has 15 residues. CDR3 DNA sequence: TGTGCCAGCAGCCATGGGACAGGGTTCACAGATACGCAGTATTTT. It codes for CASSHGTGFTDTQYF.

This clonotype occurred a few times. V gene TRBV28 combines with J gene TRBJ2-2; 13 bases are shared with TRBD2. The CDR3 runs to 16 residues. CDR1 and CDR2 (germline): MDHEN, SYDVKM. V gave up 6 bases and J gave up 5 bases; unmatched junction bases: 6. The CDR3 spells CASSLRTSGGTGELFF. CDR3 coding DNA: TGTGCCAGCAGCCTAAGGACTAGCGGGGGAACCGGGGAGCTGTTTTTT.

This clonotype has at least ten counts. The gene calls are TRBV20-1 and TRBJ1-4; D is possibly TRBD1 (5 bases). V was clipped by 6 bases and J by 0 bases, with 17 bases between them. The CDR3 length is 16 residues. Germline lookup yields CDR1 DFQATT and CDR2 SNEGSKA (reference sequence). The CDR3 sequence: CSADRQLHATNEKLFF. The CDR3 nucleotides read TGCAGTGCCGATCGACAGCTACATGCAACTAATGAAAAACTGTTTTTT.

This clonotype showed up just a few times. The gene calls are TRBV9 and TRBJ2-2; a weak D match, TRBD1 (6 bases). V dropped 2 bases and J dropped 2 bases, with 10 bases sitting between them. Per the germline V gene, CDR1 is SGDLS and CDR2 is YYNGEE. CDR3 length: 15 amino acids. CDR3 sequence (DNA): TGTGCCAGCAGCGTGGGTGGGACAAACACCGGGGAGCTGTTTTTT. Residues: CASSVGGTNTGELFF.